The present entry profiles one T cell receptor (beta chain) with its context. What it recognizes is unknown. This entry comes from a study of T-cell memory formation after mild COVID-19. Looking at the study overall: Across donors, TCR clusters were largely donor specific.

TCRdb independently ran MiXCR on the 5' RACE reads; one entry per CDR3 protein. The sample records 130,000 to 150,000 distinct CDR3 sequences, 15% to 20% being singletons. V lost 1 base, J lost 3 bases, and 13 bases lay in between. Germline V gene lookup returns CDR1 SGHRS and CDR2 YFSETQ. The CDR3 totals 15 residues. The study, taken as a whole, reports: In second-wave clones peaking day 37, SARS-CoV-2 specificity remained unconfirmed. Contracting CD4+ clones were located mainly in CM and EM, and CD8+ clones in EMRA.

The sequenced sample was PBMCs or a T cell subset sorted from them (not recorded which). The receptor was isolated from an adult woman who had mild COVID-19 (a few samples of this study predate the infection). Cell type and time point are not known. This rearrangement joins TRBV5-1 to TRBJ1-2; TRBD1 is a possible D gene (5 bases). CDR3 sequence (DNA): TGCGCCAGCAGCTTGATAAGCGCGGGACACTATGGCTACACCTTC. This codes for CASSLISAGHYGYTF.